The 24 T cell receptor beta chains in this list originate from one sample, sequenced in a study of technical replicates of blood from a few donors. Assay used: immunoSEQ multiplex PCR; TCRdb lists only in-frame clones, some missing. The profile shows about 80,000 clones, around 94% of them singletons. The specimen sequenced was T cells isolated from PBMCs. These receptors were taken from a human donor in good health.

CDR3 nucleotides: TGTGCCAGCAGCTTTCCGGACAGCCCGAACACTGAAGCTTTCTTT. This translates into CASSFPDSPNTEAFF. This chain uses TRBV7-9 with TRBJ1-1; D is possibly TRBD1 (6 bases). This CDR3 is built from 15 residues. The V end lost 3 bases, the J end lost 1 base, and 12 bases lay between the germline ends. Per the germline V gene, CDR1 is SEHNR and CDR2 is FQNEAQ (reference sequence).

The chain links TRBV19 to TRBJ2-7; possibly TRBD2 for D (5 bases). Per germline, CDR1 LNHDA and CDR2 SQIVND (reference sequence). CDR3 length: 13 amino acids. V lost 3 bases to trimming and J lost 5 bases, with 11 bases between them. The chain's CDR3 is CASSIRENNEQYF. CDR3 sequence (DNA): TGTGCCAGTAGTATTAGGGAGAACAACGAGCAGTACTTC.

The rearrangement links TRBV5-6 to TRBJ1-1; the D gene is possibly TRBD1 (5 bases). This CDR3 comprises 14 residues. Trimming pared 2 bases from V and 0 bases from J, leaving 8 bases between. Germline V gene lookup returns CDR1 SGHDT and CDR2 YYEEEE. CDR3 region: CASSFGHLNTEAFF. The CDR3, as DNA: TGTGCCAGCAGCTTCGGACACCTGAACACTGAAGCTTTCTTT.

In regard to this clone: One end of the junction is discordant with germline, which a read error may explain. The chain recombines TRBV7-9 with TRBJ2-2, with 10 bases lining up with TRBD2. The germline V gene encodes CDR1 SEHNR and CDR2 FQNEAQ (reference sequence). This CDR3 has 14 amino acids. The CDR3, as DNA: TGTGCCAGCAGCCTAGCGGGAGACACCGGGGAGCTGTTTTTT. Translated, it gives CASSLAGDTGELFF. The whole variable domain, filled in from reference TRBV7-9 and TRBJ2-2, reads DTGVSQNPRHKITKRGQNVTFRCDPISEHNRLYWYRQTLGQGPEFLTYFQNEAQLEKSRLLSDRFSAERPKGSFSTLEIQRTEQGDSAMYLCASSLAGDTGELFFGEGSRLTVL.

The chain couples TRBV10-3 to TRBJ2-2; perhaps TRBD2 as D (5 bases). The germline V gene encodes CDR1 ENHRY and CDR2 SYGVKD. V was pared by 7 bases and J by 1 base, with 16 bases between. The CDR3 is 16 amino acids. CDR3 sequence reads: CAIIPWETWNTGELFF. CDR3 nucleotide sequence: TGTGCCATCATACCTTGGGAGACATGGAACACCGGGGAGCTGTTTTTT.

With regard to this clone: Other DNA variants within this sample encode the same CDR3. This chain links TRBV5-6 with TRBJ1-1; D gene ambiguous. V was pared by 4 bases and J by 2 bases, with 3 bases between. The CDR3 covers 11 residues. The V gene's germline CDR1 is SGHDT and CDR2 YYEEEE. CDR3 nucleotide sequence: TGTGCCAGCAGCCTAAACACTGAAGCTTTCTTT. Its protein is CASSLNTEAFF.

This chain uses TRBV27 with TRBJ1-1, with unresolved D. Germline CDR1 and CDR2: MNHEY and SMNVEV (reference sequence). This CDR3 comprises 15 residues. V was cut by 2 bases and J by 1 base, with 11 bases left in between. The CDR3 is CASSLGPNRNTEAFF. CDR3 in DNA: TGTGCCAGCAGTTTAGGCCCCAACAGGAACACTGAAGCTTTCTTT.

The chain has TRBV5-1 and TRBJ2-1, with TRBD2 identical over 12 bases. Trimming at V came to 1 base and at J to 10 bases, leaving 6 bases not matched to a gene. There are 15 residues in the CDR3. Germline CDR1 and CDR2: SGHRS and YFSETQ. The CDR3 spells CASSLRLAGVQEQFF. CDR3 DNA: TGCGCCAGCAGCTTGCGACTAGCGGGAGTCCAAGAGCAGTTCTTC.

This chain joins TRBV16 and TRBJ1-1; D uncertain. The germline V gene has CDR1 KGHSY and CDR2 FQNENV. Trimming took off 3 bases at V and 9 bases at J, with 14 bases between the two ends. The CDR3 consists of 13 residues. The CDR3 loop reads CASSQSNGVQAFF. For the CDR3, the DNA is TGTGCCAGCAGCCAGTCCAACGGGGTCCAAGCTTTCTTT.

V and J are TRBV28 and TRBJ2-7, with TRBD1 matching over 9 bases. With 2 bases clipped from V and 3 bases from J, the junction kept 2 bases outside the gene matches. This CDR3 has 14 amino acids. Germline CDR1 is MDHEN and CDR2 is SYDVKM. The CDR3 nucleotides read TGTGCCAGCAGTTTAGACAGGGGGTACTACGAGCAGTACTTC. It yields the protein CASSLDRGYYEQYF.

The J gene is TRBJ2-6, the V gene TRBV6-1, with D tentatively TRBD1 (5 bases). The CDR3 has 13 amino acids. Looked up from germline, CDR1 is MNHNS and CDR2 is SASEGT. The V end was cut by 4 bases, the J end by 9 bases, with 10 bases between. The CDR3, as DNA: TGTGCCAGCAGTGGTCAGGGTGTCAACGTCCTGACTTTC. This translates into CASSGQGVNVLTF.

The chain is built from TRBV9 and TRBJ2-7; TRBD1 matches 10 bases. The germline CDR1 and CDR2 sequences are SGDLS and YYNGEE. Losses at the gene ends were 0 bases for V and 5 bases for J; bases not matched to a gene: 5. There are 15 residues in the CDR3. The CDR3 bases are TGTGCCAGCAGCGTAGAGGGACAGGGGTTTAACGAGCAGTACTTC. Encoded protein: CASSVEGQGFNEQYF.

CDR3 loop: CASSLSGRGHEQYF. CDR3 nucleotides: TGTGCCAGCAGCTTGAGCGGGAGAGGCCACGAGCAGTACTTC. The chain employs TRBV7-8 and TRBJ2-7, with 8 bases aligning to TRBD2. The CDR3 sequence is 14 residues long. Germline loops: CDR1 SGHVS, CDR2 FQNEAQ. V was pared by 3 bases and J by 5 bases, with 6 bases of the junction left unmatched.

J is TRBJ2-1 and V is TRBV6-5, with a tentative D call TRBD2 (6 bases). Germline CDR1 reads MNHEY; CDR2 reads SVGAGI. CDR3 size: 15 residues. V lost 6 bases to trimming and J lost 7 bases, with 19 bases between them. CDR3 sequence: CASSRMTRVDNEQFF. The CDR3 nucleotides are TGTGCCAGCAGCCGAATGACTAGGGTGGATAATGAGCAGTTCTTC.

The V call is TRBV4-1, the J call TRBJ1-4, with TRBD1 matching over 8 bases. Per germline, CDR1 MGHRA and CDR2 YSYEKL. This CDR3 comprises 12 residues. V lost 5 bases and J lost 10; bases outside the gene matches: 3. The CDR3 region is CASSLQGGKLFF. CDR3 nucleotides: TGCGCCAGCAGCTTACAGGGGGGAAAACTGTTTTTT.

Here the CDR3 DNA reads TGTGCCACCGATTCCGGGACTAGCGGGAGTAAGAGCACAGATACGCAGTATTTT. Translating gives CATDSGTSGSKSTDTQYF. V and J are TRBV15 and TRBJ2-3; 14 nucleotides match TRBD2. Germline lookup yields CDR1 LNHNV and CDR2 YYDKDF (reference sequence). The V and J ends lost 8 bases and 0 bases, in that order; junction bases with no gene match: 10. This CDR3 region has 18 residues.

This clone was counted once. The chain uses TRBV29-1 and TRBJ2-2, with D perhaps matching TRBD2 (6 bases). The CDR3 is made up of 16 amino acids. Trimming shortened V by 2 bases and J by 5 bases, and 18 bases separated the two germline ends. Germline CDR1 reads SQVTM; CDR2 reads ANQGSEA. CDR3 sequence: CSVEPEGGSETGELFF. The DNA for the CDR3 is TGCAGCGTTGAACCCGAAGGAGGGAGTGAAACCGGGGAGCTGTTTTTT.

The CDR3 DNA follows: TGTGCCAGCAGTTTGGCCAGGAACTACGAGCAGTACTTC. Its protein is CASSLARNYEQYF. The V and J genes are TRBV27 and TRBJ2-7; D is undetermined. The germline gives CDR1 MNHEY, CDR2 SMNVEV (reference sequence). This CDR3 contains 13 residues. Trimming removed 3 bases from V and 3 bases from J, with 9 bases in between.

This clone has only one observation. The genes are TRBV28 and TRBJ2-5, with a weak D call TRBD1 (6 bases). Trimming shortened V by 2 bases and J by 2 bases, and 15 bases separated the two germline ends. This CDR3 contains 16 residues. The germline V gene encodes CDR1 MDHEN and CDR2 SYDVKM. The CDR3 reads CASSLGGVLDQETQYF. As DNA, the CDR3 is TGTGCCAGCAGTTTAGGGGGCGTACTTGATCAAGAGACCCAGTACTTC.

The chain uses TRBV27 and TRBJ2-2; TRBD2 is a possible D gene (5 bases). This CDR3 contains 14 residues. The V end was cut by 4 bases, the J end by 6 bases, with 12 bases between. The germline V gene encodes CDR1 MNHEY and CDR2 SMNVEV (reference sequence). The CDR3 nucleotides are TGTGCCAGCAGTTCCCAAGGGAGCTCCGGGGAGCTGTTTTTT. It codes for CASSSQGSSGELFF.

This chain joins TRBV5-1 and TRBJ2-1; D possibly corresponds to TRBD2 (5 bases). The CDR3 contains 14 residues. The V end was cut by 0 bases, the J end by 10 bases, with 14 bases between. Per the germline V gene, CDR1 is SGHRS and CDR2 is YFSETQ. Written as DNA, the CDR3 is TGCGCCAGCAGCTTGGAGGTGGACTCGGGAGAGCAGTTCTTC. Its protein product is CASSLEVDSGEQFF.

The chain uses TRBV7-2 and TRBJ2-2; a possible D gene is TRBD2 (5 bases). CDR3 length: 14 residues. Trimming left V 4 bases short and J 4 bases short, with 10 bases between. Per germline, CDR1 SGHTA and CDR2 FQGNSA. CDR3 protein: CASSSSSLTGELFF. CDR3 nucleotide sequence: TGTGCCAGCAGCTCTAGCTCACTCACCGGGGAGCTGTTTTTT. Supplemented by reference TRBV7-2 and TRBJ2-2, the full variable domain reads GAGVSQSPSNKVTEKGKDVELRCDPISGHTALYWYRQSLGQGLEFLIYFQGNSAPDKSGLPSDRFSAERTGGSVSTLTIQRTQQEDSAVYLCASSSSSLTGELFFGEGSRLTVL.

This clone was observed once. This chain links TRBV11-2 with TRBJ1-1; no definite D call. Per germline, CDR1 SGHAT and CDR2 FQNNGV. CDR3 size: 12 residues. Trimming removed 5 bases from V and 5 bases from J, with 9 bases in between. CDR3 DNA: TGTGCCAGCAGCCCGGTCCGGACTGAAGCTTTCTTT. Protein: CASSPVRTEAFF.

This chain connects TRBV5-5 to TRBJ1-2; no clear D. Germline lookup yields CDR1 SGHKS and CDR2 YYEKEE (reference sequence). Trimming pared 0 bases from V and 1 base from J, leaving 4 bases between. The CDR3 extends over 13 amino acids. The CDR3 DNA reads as TGTGCCAGCAGCTTGGCAGTTAACTATGGCTACACCTTC. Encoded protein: CASSLAVNYGYTF. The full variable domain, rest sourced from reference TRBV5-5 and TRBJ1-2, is DAGVTQSPTHLIKTRGQQVTLRCSPISGHKSVSWYQQVLGQGPQFIFQYYEKEERGRGNFPDRFSARQFPNYSSELNVNALLLGDSALYLCASSLAVNYGYTFGSGTRLTVV.